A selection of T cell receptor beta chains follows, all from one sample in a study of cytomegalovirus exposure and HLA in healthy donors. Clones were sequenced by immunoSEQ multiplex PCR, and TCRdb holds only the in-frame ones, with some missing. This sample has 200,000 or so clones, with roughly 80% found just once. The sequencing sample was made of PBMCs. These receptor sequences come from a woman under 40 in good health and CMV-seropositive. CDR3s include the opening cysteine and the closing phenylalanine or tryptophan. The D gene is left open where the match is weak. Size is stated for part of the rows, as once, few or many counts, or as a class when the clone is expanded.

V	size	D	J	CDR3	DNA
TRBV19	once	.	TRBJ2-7	CASSIVVDSKDEQYF	TGTGCCAGTAGTATAGTGGTGGACAGCAAGGACGAGCAGTACTTC
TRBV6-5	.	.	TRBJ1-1	CASSPTLGAEAFF	TGTGCCAGCAGCCCAACCTTGGGAGCTGAAGCTTTCTTT
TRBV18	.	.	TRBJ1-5	CASSPGGISNQPQHF	TGTGCCAGCTCACCGGGGGGAATTAGCAATCAGCCCCAGCATTTT
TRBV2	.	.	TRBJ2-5	CASSGDLKETQYF	TGTGCCAGCAGTGGGGACTTAAAAGAGACCCAGTACTTC
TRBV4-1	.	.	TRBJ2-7	CASSHGQFSYEQYF	TGCGCCAGCAGCCACGGACAGTTCTCCTACGAGCAGTACTTC
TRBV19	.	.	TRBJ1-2	CASSPDGGYGYTF	TGTGCCAGTAGCCCAGACGGCGGCTATGGCTACACCTTC
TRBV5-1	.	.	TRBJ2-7	CASSFRGASPGFYEQYF	TGCGCCAGCAGCTTCAGGGGGGCCTCACCTGGGTTCTACGAGCAGTACTTC
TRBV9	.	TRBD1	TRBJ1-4	CASSRTGVAEKLFF	TGTGCCAGCAGCCGAACAGGGGTGGCTGAAAAACTGTTTTTT
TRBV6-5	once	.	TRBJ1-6	CASSFGGFNSPLHF	TGTGCCAGCAGTTTTGGCGGGTTCAATTCACCCCTCCACTTT
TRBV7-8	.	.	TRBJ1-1	CASSFFREGTEAFF	TGTGCCAGCAGCTTTTTCAGGGAAGGCACTGAAGCTTTCTTT
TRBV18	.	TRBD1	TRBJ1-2	CASSSGQEIYGYTF	TGTGCCAGCTCCTCCGGACAGGAGATCTATGGCTACACCTTC
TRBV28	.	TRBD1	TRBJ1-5	CASSLSRGPYQPQHF	TGTGCCAGCAGTCTCTCAAGGGGGCCCTATCAGCCCCAGCATTTT
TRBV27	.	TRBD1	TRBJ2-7	CARSTKGTGYYEQYF	TGTGCCCGCTCTACAAAAGGGACAGGGTACTACGAGCAGTACTTC
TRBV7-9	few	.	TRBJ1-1	CASSFGENTEAFF	TGTGCCAGCAGCTTTGGAGAGAACACTGAAGCTTTCTTT
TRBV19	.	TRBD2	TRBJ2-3	CASTWQRGGSDTQYF	TGTGCCAGTACCTGGCAGCGGGGGGGCTCAGATACGCAGTATTTT
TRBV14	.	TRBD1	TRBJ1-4	CASSVDRGPGEKLFF	TGTGCCAGCAGCGTCGACAGGGGGCCGGGCGAAAAACTGTTTTTT
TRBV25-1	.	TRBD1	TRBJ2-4	CASSETGTKNIQYF	TGTGCCAGCAGTGAGACAGGGACCAAAAACATTCAGTACTTC
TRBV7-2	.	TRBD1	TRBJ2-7	CASSSGGEQYF	TGTGCCAGCAGCTCAGGGGGAGAGCAGTACTTC
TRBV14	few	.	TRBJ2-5	CASSLQTSLETQYF	TGTGCCAGCAGCTTACAAACTAGTCTCGAGACCCAGTACTTC
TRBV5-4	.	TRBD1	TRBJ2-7	CASSPRQGALGEQYF	TGTGCCAGCAGCCCGAGACAGGGGGCTCTTGGGGAGCAGTACTTC
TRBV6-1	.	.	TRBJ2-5	CASKEAWEQYF	TGTGCCAGCAAGGAAGCGTGGGAGCAGTACTTC